This record covers a single T cell receptor (beta chain). In the original workflow: Estimated nucleated cell counts came from reference gene primer amplification. Assay: immunoSEQ multiplex PCR; the TCRdb copy retains only in-frame clones and omits some. That table gives V, J and clone size, and the DNA gave D and trimming. This table holds 200,000 to 250,000 clones, roughly 80% found once. This sample was taken from a study of blood T cell repertoires in COVID-19. Overall study: COVID-19 samples, acute and convalescent, were from the United States, Italy and Spain. Sources were T cells, B-cell-depleted T cells, or PBMCs; the material itself was cDNA or gDNA.

This CDR3 is 14 amino acids long. Looked up from germline, CDR1 is MNHNY and CDR2 is SVGAGI (reference sequence). V dropped 0 bases and J dropped 5 bases, with 10 bases sitting between them. The sequencing input was peripheral blood. The sequence came from a woman aged 18-29 years with acute or convalescent COVID-19. V and J are TRBV6-6 and TRBJ1-1; D is ambiguous. The CDR3, as DNA: TGTGCCAGCAGTTACTCGCAGCGGGGAACTGAAGCTTTCTTT. It yields the protein CASSYSQRGTEAFF.